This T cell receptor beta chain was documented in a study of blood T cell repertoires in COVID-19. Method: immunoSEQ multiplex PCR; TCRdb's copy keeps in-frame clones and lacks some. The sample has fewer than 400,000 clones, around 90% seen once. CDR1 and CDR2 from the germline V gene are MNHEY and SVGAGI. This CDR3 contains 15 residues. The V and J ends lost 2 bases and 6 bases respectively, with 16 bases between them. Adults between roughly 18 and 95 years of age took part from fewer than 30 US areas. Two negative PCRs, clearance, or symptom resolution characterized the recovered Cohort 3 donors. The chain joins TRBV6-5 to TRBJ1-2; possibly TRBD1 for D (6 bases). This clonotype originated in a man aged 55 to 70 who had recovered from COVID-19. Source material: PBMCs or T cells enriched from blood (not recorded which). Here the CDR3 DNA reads TGTGCCAGCAGTTACGGGGGCCGGTACGCGGATGGCTACACCTTC. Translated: CASSYGGRYADGYTF.